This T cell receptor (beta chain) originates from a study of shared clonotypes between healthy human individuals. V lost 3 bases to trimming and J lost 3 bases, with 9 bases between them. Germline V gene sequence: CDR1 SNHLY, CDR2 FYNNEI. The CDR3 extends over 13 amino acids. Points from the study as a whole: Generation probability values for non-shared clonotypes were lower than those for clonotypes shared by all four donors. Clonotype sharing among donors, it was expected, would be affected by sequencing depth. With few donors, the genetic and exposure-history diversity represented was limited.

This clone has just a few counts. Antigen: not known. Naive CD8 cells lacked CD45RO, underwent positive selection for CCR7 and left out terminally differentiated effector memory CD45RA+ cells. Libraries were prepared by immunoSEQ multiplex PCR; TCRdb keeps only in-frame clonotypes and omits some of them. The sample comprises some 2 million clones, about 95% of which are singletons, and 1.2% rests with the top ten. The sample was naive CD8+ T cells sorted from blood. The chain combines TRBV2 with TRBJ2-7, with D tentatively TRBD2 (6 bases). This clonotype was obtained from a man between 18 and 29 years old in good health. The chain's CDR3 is CASSEEGLYEQYF. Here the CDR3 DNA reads TGTGCCAGCAGTGAGGAGGGACTCTACGAGCAGTACTTC.